Listed below are T cell receptor beta chains from one sample, sequenced in a study of beta chain features in type 1 diabetes. The assay was immunoSEQ multiplex PCR, and TCRdb's table has in-frame clones only and misses some. This sample has about 900,000 clones, with about a sixth found just once. Sequenced material: naive CD4+ T cells from blood. These TCRs come from a woman aged 18-29 years in good health. The CDR3 runs from the conserved cysteine through the conserved F or W. The D gene is left open where the match is weak. Clone size is stated in some rows and not others, as once, few, many or a class when expanded.

clone_size: .
d_call: TRBD2
v_call: TRBV27
j_call: TRBJ2-7
cdr3_aa: CASSLASGFPYEQYF
cdr3_nt: TGTGCCAGCAGTTTGGCTAGCGGGTTCCCCTACGAGCAGTACTTC

clone_size: few
d_call: TRBD1
v_call: TRBV2
j_call: TRBJ1-1
cdr3_aa: CASNRGQGTEAFF
cdr3_nt: TGTGCCTCTAACAGGGGCCAGGGCACTGAAGCTTTCTTT

clone_size: few
d_call: .
v_call: TRBV5-6
j_call: TRBJ2-7
cdr3_aa: CASSFGIAEQYF
cdr3_nt: TGTGCCAGCAGCTTTGGTATCGCGGAGCAGTACTTC

clone_size: .
d_call: TRBD2
v_call: TRBV6-5
j_call: TRBJ2-7
cdr3_aa: CASRPGLANYEQYF
cdr3_nt: TGTGCCAGCCGGCCGGGACTAGCGAACTACGAGCAGTACTTC

clone_size: few
d_call: .
v_call: TRBV25-1
j_call: TRBJ1-2
cdr3_aa: CASRDSLNYGYTF
cdr3_nt: TGTGCCAGCAGGGACAGCTTGAACTATGGCTACACCTTC

clone_size: .
d_call: .
v_call: TRBV6-5
j_call: TRBJ1-1
cdr3_aa: CASSYDGGRTEAFF
cdr3_nt: TGTGCCAGCAGTTACGATGGGGGGAGGACTGAAGCTTTCTTT

clone_size: .
d_call: TRBD1
v_call: TRBV28
j_call: TRBJ1-4
cdr3_aa: CASSPRGQANEKLFF
cdr3_nt: TGTGCCAGCAGTCCGAGGGGGCAAGCTAATGAAAAACTGTTTTTT

clone_size: few
d_call: TRBD2
v_call: TRBV6-1
j_call: TRBJ2-1
cdr3_aa: CASSPGLAGADEQFF
cdr3_nt: TGTGCCAGCAGTCCGGGACTAGCGGGAGCCGATGAGCAGTTCTTC

clone_size: .
d_call: TRBD1
v_call: TRBV28
j_call: TRBJ1-5
cdr3_aa: CASILRTGGLPQHF
cdr3_nt: TGTGCCAGCATCCTGCGAACAGGGGGTCTGCCCCAGCATTTT

clone_size: few
d_call: TRBD1
v_call: TRBV5-4
j_call: TRBJ2-1
cdr3_aa: CASRPGGPHTHNEQFF
cdr3_nt: TGTGCCAGCAGGCCAGGGGGCCCACACACACACAATGAGCAGTTCTTC

clone_size: few
d_call: TRBD2
v_call: TRBV5-1
j_call: TRBJ2-1
cdr3_aa: CASSLLLAADGEQFF
cdr3_nt: TGCGCCAGCAGCTTATTACTAGCGGCCGATGGGGAGCAGTTCTTC

clone_size: .
d_call: .
v_call: TRBV6-5
j_call: TRBJ2-1
cdr3_aa: CASSYSGGHSYNEQFF
cdr3_nt: TGTGCCAGCAGTTACTCTGGGGGGCACTCCTACAATGAGCAGTTCTTC

clone_size: few
d_call: .
v_call: TRBV5-1
j_call: TRBJ2-5
cdr3_aa: CASSLGTAGETQYF
cdr3_nt: TGCGCCAGCAGCTTGGGGACAGCGGGGGAGACCCAGTACTTC

clone_size: .
d_call: .
v_call: TRBV5-1
j_call: TRBJ2-7
cdr3_aa: CASSLDPLSSYEQYF
cdr3_nt: TGCGCCAGCAGCTTGGATCCCCTAAGTTCCTACGAGCAGTACTTC